This T cell receptor beta chain was obtained from a study of T cells after yellow fever vaccination. Study observations and caveats: Boosting was followed by the reappearance of most primary-vaccination clones (roughly 95% CD4, 88% CD8).

This clonotype was seen a handful of times. What it binds is not known. V was pared by 0 bases and J by 5 bases, with 7 bases of the junction left unmatched. Per germline, CDR1 SGHKS and CDR2 YYEKEE (reference sequence). This CDR3 contains 17 residues. TCRdb independently ran MiXCR on the 5' RACE reads; one entry per CDR3 protein. The sample records 250,000 to 300,000 distinct CDR3 sequences, around 4.9% being singletons. The sample consisted of CD4+ T cells sorted from PBMCs, taken on the day of the yellow fever booster vaccination. This clonotype was sampled from a man between 18 and 29 years old who received the YFV17D yellow fever vaccine. This chain links TRBV5-5 with TRBJ2-5; 13 positions match TRBD2. Here the CDR3 DNA reads TGTGCCAGCAGCTTGGGGACTAGCGGGGGCCCTTGGGAGACCCAGTACTTC. Translated: CASSLGTSGGPWETQYF.